This T cell receptor beta chain is from a study of T cells in narcolepsy (dated by TCRdb to the late 2010s). Background on the whole study: Patients with narcolepsy type 1 or type 2 (NT1, NT2) were enrolled in the study together with healthy control donors. Autoreactive T cells targeting hypocretin neuron self-antigens (hypocretin, TRIB2) were sought in narcolepsy patients, and TCR Vbeta sequencing was used to track clonotypes in blood and CSF.

Receptor libraries were prepared by the immunoSEQ multiplex PCR assay. TCRdb's version of the immuneACCESS table is confined to in-frame rearrangements and falls short of the full clone set. An unresolved V gene accounts for under half of the shortfall where checked; the remainder is of unknown origin. For this sample there are tens of thousands of clones; about 91% appear just once. Jointly, the top ten make up 1% to 1.5% of the sample. For TCR Vbeta sequencing, memory CD4+ T cells were sorted ex vivo from the peripheral blood of narcolepsy patients and healthy controls. A note on this clone: It has no known antigen specificity. No base qualities exist here, and no much larger clone lies one base off it.

General findings and caveats noted by the study authors: According to the report, autoreactive clonotypes were detected serially in the blood of the same patients and of different patients, but not in healthy controls. Plots that compared CSF and blood CD4+ T cell clonotypes from the same patient highlighted HCRT-specific and TRIB2-specific autoreactive clonotypes. No sequences matching autoreactive T cell clones were present in some of the blood memory CD4+ repertoires from patients and controls. Numbers of sequenced blood memory CD4+ clonotypes were comparable, averaging roughly 40,000 in patients and about 30,000 in controls.

The CDR3 covers 14 residues, taking in both the cysteine and the phenylalanine. The CDR3 DNA has 42 bases and is translated from base 1. The germline V gene (reference sequence) supplies CDR1 LNHDA and CDR2 SQIVND. V and J lose 0 bases and 3 bases, and a span of 9 bases separates them. Input material: CD45RA- memory CD4+ T cells from PBMCs. The intended sense of this specimen's cell subset or site label: memory T cells sorted ex vivo from peripheral blood. The sequence derives from a human donor with narcolepsy. This chain joins TRBV19 to TRBJ2-7; no D segment can be confidently identified. The CDR3: CASSIEAHHYEQYF. The sequenced DNA: TGTGCCAGTAGTATAGAGGCACATCACTACGAGCAGTACTTC. The variable domain in full, with residues beyond the CDR3 obtained from the reference TRBV19 and TRBJ2-7 genes, is DGGITQSPKYLFRKEGQNVTLSCEQNLNHDAMYWYRQDPGQGLRLIYYSQIVNDFQKGDIAEGYSVSREKKESFPLTVTSAQKNPTAFYLCASSIEAHHYEQYFGPGTRLTVT.